This TCR beta chain was found in a study of cytomegalovirus exposure and HLA in healthy donors. Study-wide context: HLA-typed donors contributed 80 million or so unique TCRs, which were held in an early data release.

The J segment lost 2 bases and the V segment lost 5 bases, leaving 5 bases of the junction unmatched. This CDR3 comprises 13 residues. The germline V gene encodes CDR1 SQVTM and CDR2 ANQGSEA. A remark on this clone: Its antigen is still unknown.

The study's findings and limits: Donors were assumed by presence/absence analyses to have roughly uniform sequencing depth.

The PCR ran on 60 Vbeta and 13 Jbeta primers. Assay: immunoSEQ multiplex PCR; the TCRdb copy retains only in-frame clones and omits some. The table has approximately 140,000 clones, about 80% seen once; the top ten hold 5.5% to 7%. The V call is TRBV29-1, the J call TRBJ2-7; TRBD1 matches at 8 bases. Sequences were obtained from PBMCs. The origin of this receptor is a woman in her thirties or forties in good health and CMV-seropositive. The CDR3 DNA sequence: TGCAGCGTTACAAAGACAGGGGCCTACGAGCAGTACTTC. Amino acid sequence: CSVTKTGAYEQYF.